A selection of T cell receptor beta chains follows, all from one sample in a study of Ad26.COV2.S vaccination and SARS-CoV-2 variants. Clones were read by immunoSEQ multiplex PCR, and TCRdb kept only the in-frame ones, dropping some. Among a few hundred thousand clones, roughly 90% were seen once, and the ten largest hold over 9%. The material was peripheral blood, obtained in a trial of Ad26.COV2.S vaccine versus placebo. The receptors shown here come from a person between 18 and 65 years old who received the Ad26.COV2.S COVID-19 vaccine or a placebo. Both conserved end residues are part of each CDR3. D genes are given only for firm matches. Where a row states a size, it is once, few, many or the class of an expanded clone; other rows omit it.

cdr3_aa | cdr3_nt | v_call | clone_size | d_call | j_call
CASSSLIRQFF | TGTGCCAGCAGTTCATTAATACGGCAGTTCTTC | TRBV6-5 | - | - | TRBJ2-1
CASSQEVGISYEQYF | TGCGCCAGCAGCCAAGAAGTAGGAATCTCCTACGAGCAGTACTTC | TRBV4-1 | few | - | TRBJ2-7
CASSYPTAETQYF | TGTGCCAGCAGTTACCCCACGGCGGAGACCCAGTACTTC | TRBV6-5 | - | - | TRBJ2-5
CASSQRGSYGYTF | TGTGCCAGCAGCCAACGGGGGAGCTATGGCTACACCTTC | TRBV14 | few | - | TRBJ1-2
CAIRRTGNEQFF | TGTGCCATCAGGCGGACAGGGAATGAGCAGTTCTTC | TRBV10-3 | - | TRBD1 | TRBJ2-1
CASGREAGSTEAFF | TGTGCCAGCGGGAGAGAGGCGGGGAGTACTGAAGCTTTCTTT | TRBV2 | - | - | TRBJ1-1
CASTLGWTSGRSSYEQYF | TGCGCCAGCACCCTCGGATGGACTAGCGGGAGGTCCTCCTACGAGCAGTACTTC | TRBV10-1 | - | TRBD2 | TRBJ2-7
CASSQTGVGYGYTF | TGTGCCAGCAGTCAAACAGGGGTTGGGTATGGCTACACCTTC | TRBV28 | - | TRBD1 | TRBJ1-2
CASSSLSYEQYF | TGTGCCAGCAGTTCCCTCTCCTACGAGCAGTACTTC | TRBV27 | - | - | TRBJ2-7
CASSPFRQGLNGEQYF | TGTGCCAGCAGTCCTTTCCGACAGGGACTGAACGGAGAGCAGTACTTC | TRBV27 | - | - | TRBJ2-7
CSGRKNTEAFF | TGCAGCGGACGAAAGAACACTGAAGCTTTCTTT | TRBV29-1 | - | - | TRBJ1-1
CASSRRYEQYF | TGTGCCAGCTCAAGGCGCTACGAGCAGTACTTC | TRBV27 | - | - | TRBJ2-7
CASSGMTGGINEQFF | TGTGCCAGCAGTGGGATGACAGGGGGTATCAATGAGCAGTTCTTC | TRBV2 | - | TRBD1 | TRBJ2-1
CASSSGGGRLAGLGNEQFF | TGTGCCAGCAGCTCCGGGGGTGGGCGCCTAGCGGGACTCGGGAATGAGCAGTTCTTC | TRBV7-9 | - | TRBD2 | TRBJ2-1
CASSPPGRISYEQYF | TGTGCCAGCAGCCCCCCCGGACGGATCTCCTACGAGCAGTACTTC | TRBV11-2 | - | - | TRBJ2-7
CASSFGVGEETQYF | TGTGCCAGCAGTTTTGGCGTAGGGGAAGAGACCCAGTACTTC | TRBV28 | - | - | TRBJ2-5
CAIKGGANVLTF | TGTGCCATAAAGGGTGGGGCCAACGTCCTGACTTTC | TRBV19 | - | - | TRBJ2-6
CASSLTSGRINEQFF | TGCGCCAGCAGCTTGACTAGCGGGAGGATCAATGAGCAGTTCTTC | TRBV5-1 | - | TRBD2 | TRBJ2-1
CASSELGLRGTIYF | TGTGCCAGCAGTGAATTGGGTTTGCGGGGCACCATATATTTT | TRBV2 | - | - | TRBJ1-3
CASSYSTTYPTEEQYF | TGTGCCAGCAGTTACTCGACAACCTACCCTACGGAGGAGCAGTACTTC | TRBV6-5 | - | - | TRBJ2-7